The 12 T cell receptor beta chains in this list originate from one sample, sequenced in a study of cytomegalovirus exposure and HLA in healthy donors. Produced via immunoSEQ multiplex PCR; TCRdb's table is partial and in-frame only. The data show about 73,000 clones, around 96% seen once. Specimen: PBMCs. These TCRs come from a man between 18 and 29 years old in good health and CMV-seronegative.

CDR3 loop: CSVWARRGTDTQYF. In DNA, the CDR3 is TGCAGCGTTTGGGCCCGCAGGGGTACAGATACGCAGTATTTT. This chain uses TRBV29-1 with TRBJ2-3, with D possibly being TRBD1 (6 bases). In germline, CDR1 is SQVTM, CDR2 ANQGSEA. V was clipped by 5 bases and J by 3 bases, with 15 bases between them. The CDR3 consists of 14 residues.

This clone was observed a few times. This chain joins TRBV7-9 and TRBJ2-3; D not resolved. Germline V lookup: CDR1 SEHNR, CDR2 FQNEAQ (reference sequence). This CDR3 spans 12 amino acids. The V end was cut by 5 bases, the J end by 4 bases, with 7 bases between. The CDR3: CASSLRSDTQYF. The CDR3 bases are TGTGCCAGCAGCCTACGGTCAGATACGCAGTATTTT.

The chain links TRBV7-7 to TRBJ2-1; 9 bases agree with TRBD2. Germline V gives CDR1 SSHAT, CDR2 FNYEAQ (reference sequence). Trimming at V came to 5 bases and at J to 8 bases, leaving 7 bases not matched to a gene. The CDR3 consists of 14 residues. The CDR3 region is CASSVGGGVHEQFF. CDR3 DNA sequence: TGTGCCAGCAGCGTAGGCGGGGGGGTCCATGAGCAGTTCTTC.

V usage is TRBV19 and J usage is TRBJ1-2; no reliable D call. The V and J ends lost 4 bases and 2 bases respectively, with 8 bases between them. CDR1 and CDR2 from the germline V gene are LNHDA and SQIVND (reference sequence). This CDR3 comprises 13 residues. CDR3 in amino acids: CASSTGRNYGYTF. The CDR3 nucleotides read TGTGCCAGTAGTACGGGGAGGAACTATGGCTACACCTTC. Variable domain in full (rest from reference TRBV19 and TRBJ1-2): DGGITQSPKYLFRKEGQNVTLSCEQNLNHDAMYWYRQDPGQGLRLIYYSQIVNDFQKGDIAEGYSVSREKKESFPLTVTSAQKNPTAFYLCASSTGRNYGYTFGSGTRLTVV.

J is TRBJ2-4 and V is TRBV7-6; D remains ambiguous. The CDR3 contains 16 residues. Germline V gene sequence: CDR1 SGHVS, CDR2 FNYEAQ. V was trimmed by 1 base and J by 0 bases, leaving 10 bases between them. CDR3 loop: CASSLVVSPAKNIQYF. The CDR3 coding sequence is TGTGCCAGCAGCTTAGTAGTGTCCCCAGCCAAAAACATTCAGTACTTC.

The chain uses TRBV19 and TRBJ1-5, with TRBD1 identical over 10 bases. V lost 8 bases, J lost 4 bases, and 14 bases stayed unmatched. Germline V lookup: CDR1 LNHDA, CDR2 SQIVND (reference sequence). This CDR3 has 17 residues. The CDR3 protein is CASRRDGWTGGNQPQHF. CDR3 in DNA: TGTGCCAGTCGACGGGATGGCTGGACAGGGGGGAATCAGCCCCAGCATTTT.

This clone was recorded once. The chain is built from TRBV20-1 and TRBJ2-1; 8 bases match TRBD1. V shed 6 bases, J shed 9 bases, and the junction held 4 bases outside the gene matches. The CDR3 is 11 residues long. Germline-derived CDR1 and CDR2 are DFQATT and SNEGSKA (reference sequence). The CDR3 sequence is CSARTGLEQFF. Written as DNA, the CDR3 is TGCAGTGCGCGGACAGGGCTTGAGCAGTTCTTC.

A single count supports this clone. The chain links TRBV15 to TRBJ1-5, with TRBD1 matching over 11 bases. The CDR3 spans 16 residues. Looked up from germline, CDR1 is LNHNV and CDR2 is YYDKDF (reference sequence). V lost 5 bases and J lost 6; bases outside the gene matches: 9. The CDR3 loop reads CATSYSDRGLGQPQHF. The DNA for the CDR3 is TGTGCCACCAGCTACTCGGACAGGGGGCTCGGTCAGCCCCAGCATTTT.

The chain couples TRBV19 to TRBJ1-1; D ambiguous. Germline CDR1 reads LNHDA; CDR2 reads SQIVND (reference sequence). V shed 1 base and J shed 4 bases, with 7 bases lying between them. This CDR3 contains 13 residues. In DNA form, the CDR3 reads TGTGCCAGTAGTATAGGCTATGGCACTGAAGCTTTCTTT. This encodes CASSIGYGTEAFF.

V is TRBV2 and J is TRBJ1-1; unclear D gene. V was pared by 2 bases and J by 1 base, with 14 bases between. CDR1 SNHLY and CDR2 FYNNEI come from the germline V gene. CDR3 length: 16 residues. The DNA for the CDR3 is TGTGCCAGCAGTGAATTGCAGGAAGATCCGAACACTGAAGCTTTCTTT. Translated: CASSELQEDPNTEAFF.

The V call is TRBV27, the J call TRBJ2-7; 7 bases are shared with TRBD2. Losses at the gene ends were 11 bases for V and 0 bases for J; bases not matched to a gene: 7. Germline CDR1 and CDR2: MNHEY and SMNVEV (reference sequence). The CDR3 loop spans 13 amino acids. The CDR3 sequence: CASREGTSYEQYF. CDR3 nucleotides: TGTGCCTCAAGGGAGGGAACCTCCTACGAGCAGTACTTC.

The V gene is TRBV27, the J gene TRBJ2-5; 8 nucleotides line up with TRBD1. Germline CDR1 is MNHEY and CDR2 is SMNVEV (reference sequence). This CDR3 contains 16 residues. Losses at the gene ends were 5 bases for V and 0 bases for J; bases not matched to a gene: 8. This CDR3 is CASSPDHRGYQETQYF. CDR3 in DNA: TGTGCCAGCAGTCCCGATCACAGGGGGTACCAAGAGACCCAGTACTTC.